The 10 T cell receptor beta chains below all came from one sample that was sequenced in a study of T-cell reconstitution after alpha-beta-depleted transplantation in children. Unique molecular identifiers were used to barcode this TCRbeta library. In TCRdb, the PCR reads were re-called with MiXCR into one record per CDR3 protein. Among about 58,000 distinct CDR3 sequences listed, approximately 43% were seen once. The sample in question was PBMCs, mostly from graft donor cells, obtained 360 days after TCRalphabeta/CD19-depleted stem cell transplant. These receptors were taken from a male patient between 5 and 17 years old who had a stem cell transplant for acute lymphoblastic leukemia, so the T cells may come from the graft donor.

This clonotype was picked up one time. This chain connects TRBV20-1 to TRBJ2-5; TRBD2 matches 10 bases. With 3 bases clipped from V and 7 bases from J, the junction kept 8 bases outside the gene matches. Germline CDR1 is DFQATT and CDR2 is SNEGSKA (reference sequence). The CDR3 length is 14 residues. CDR3 DNA sequence: TGCAGTGCTAGTCCGGGACTAGCGTCCGGGACCCAGTACTTC. Its translation is CSASPGLASGTQYF.

The chain recombines TRBV6-5 with TRBJ1-2; TRBD1 is a possible D gene (5 bases). V was pared by 0 bases and J by 7 bases, with 12 bases between. The germline V gene has CDR1 MNHEY and CDR2 SVGAGI. This CDR3 comprises 14 residues. CDR3 nucleotides: TGTGCCAGCAGTTACTCGAAGTCGACAGCTGGCTACACCTTC. It is translated as CASSYSKSTAGYTF.

This clonotype occurred once. V usage is TRBV5-1 and J usage is TRBJ2-1; D is undetermined. Germline CDR1 and CDR2: SGHRS and YFSETQ. This CDR3 is built from 19 residues. Deletions cut 4 bases from V and 6 bases from J, with 29 bases between. CDR3 region: CASSGWEFALTNSSNEQFF. CDR3 DNA: TGCGCCAGCAGCGGGTGGGAATTTGCTTTGACGAATAGCAGCAATGAGCAGTTCTTC.

This clonotype came up a few times. The genes are TRBV25-1 and TRBJ2-2, with 8 bases matching TRBD2. After removal of 3 bases from V and 5 bases from J, the junction contained 5 bases not matched to a gene. Germline V gene sequence: CDR1 MGHDK, CDR2 SYGVNS. The CDR3 spans 15 residues. Written as DNA, the CDR3 is TGTGCCAGCAGTGATCTTGGACTAGCAACCGGGGAGCTGTTTTTT. Encoded protein: CASSDLGLATGELFF.

This chain's CDR3 is CASSLSDEGYTF. In DNA form, the CDR3 reads TGTGCCAGCAGCTTATCCGACGAGGGCTACACCTTC. The rearrangement links TRBV7-9 to TRBJ1-2; no clear D gene. The CDR3 runs 12 residues. Trimming took 2 bases from V and 8 from J, leaving 9 bases between them. Germline CDR1 SEHNR, CDR2 FQNEAQ (reference sequence). The entire variable domain, with the rest obtained from reference TRBV7-9 and TRBJ1-2, is as follows: DTGVSQNPRHKITKRGQNVTFRCDPISEHNRLYWYRQTLGQGPEFLTYFQNEAQLEKSRLLSDRFSAERPKGSFSTLEIQRTEQGDSAMYLCASSLSDEGYTFGSGTRLTVV.

The rearrangement links TRBV11-1 to TRBJ2-3; TRBD2 aligns across 10 bases. From germline, CDR1 is SGHAT and CDR2 FQDESV (reference sequence). The V segment lost 5 bases and the J segment 0 bases; nucleotides outside the gene matches: 20. The CDR3 length is 21 residues. The CDR3 bases are TGTGCCAGCAGCGGCCGAGTGGGAAATAGCGGGGGGAAACGCAGCACAGATACGCAGTATTTT. Protein sequence: CASSGRVGNSGGKRSTDTQYF. Supplemented by reference TRBV11-1 and TRBJ2-3, the full variable domain reads EAEVAQSPRYKITEKSQAVAFWCDPISGHATLYWYRQILGQGPELLVQFQDESVVDDSQLPKDRFSAERLKGVDSTLKIQPAELGDSAMYLCASSGRVGNSGGKRSTDTQYFGPGTRLTVL.

This sequence joins TRBV3-1 and TRBJ2-1; D gene uncertain. The CDR3 consists of 12 residues. V shed 1 base and J shed 5 bases, with 3 bases lying between them. Germline CDR1 and CDR2: LGHDT and YNNKEL (reference sequence). CDR3 region: CASSQVHNEQFF. The DNA for the CDR3 is TGTGCCAGCAGCCAAGTTCACAATGAGCAGTTCTTC.

This chain links TRBV6-5 with TRBJ1-1, with 12 bases that match TRBD1. V shed 2 bases and J 5 bases; nucleotides not matched to a gene: 6. Germline assignment: CDR1 MNHEY and CDR2 SVGAGI. The CDR3 has 16 amino acids. The CDR3 region is CASSYGDRGRGTEAFF. DNA of the CDR3: TGTGCCAGCAGTTACGGGGACAGGGGGCGAGGGACTGAAGCTTTCTTT.

The chain combines TRBV20-1 with TRBJ2-7, with D unclear. Per germline, CDR1 DFQATT and CDR2 SNEGSKA (reference sequence). V lost 6 bases and J lost 2, with 11 bases in between. The CDR3 extends over 12 amino acids. For the CDR3, the DNA is TGCAGTGCCCCCACTATGCCCTACGAGCAGTACTTC. Amino acids: CSAPTMPYEQYF.

The chain couples TRBV5-1 to TRBJ2-2; D ambiguous. With 2 bases removed from V and 5 bases from J, the gap between germline ends came to 13 bases. Germline CDR1 and CDR2: SGHRS and YFSETQ. The CDR3 length is 15 residues. CDR3 nucleotides: TGCGCCAGCAGCTTAGCGTCCTTAAGTACCGGGGAGCTGTTTTTT. It codes for CASSLASLSTGELFF.